The rows below give T cell receptor beta chains drawn from one sample of a study of shared clonotypes between healthy human individuals. The repertoire was sequenced with immunoSEQ multiplex PCR; TCRdb's copy has only in-frame clones and lacks some. This table has approximately 980,000 clones, approximately 80% appearing once. Sample: memory CD4+ T cells sorted from blood. Every receptor here comes from a man aged 18 to 35 in good health. The CDR3 runs from the conserved cysteine through the conserved F or W. The D gene is left open where the match is weak. Rows may omit the clone size; those that give it use once, few, many or a size class.

clone_size,d_call,j_call,v_call,cdr3_nt,cdr3_aa
NA,NA,TRBJ2-1,TRBV14,TGTGCCAGCAGCCAAGATGGGCAGAGCTCCTACAATGAGCAGTTCTTC,CASSQDGQSSYNEQFF
NA,TRBD1,TRBJ1-6,TRBV5-1,TGCGCCAGCAGCTTGACAGGGGGGAATTCACCCCTCCACTTT,CASSLTGGNSPLHF
NA,NA,TRBJ1-1,TRBV12-5,TGTGCTAGTGGTTTGGTATTGACATCTGGTCAGGACACTGAAGCTTTCTTT,CASGLVLTSGQDTEAFF
NA,NA,TRBJ2-6,TRBV5-1,TGCGCCAGCAGCCTAGGCGGTACTGGGGCCAACGTCCTGACTTTC,CASSLGGTGANVLTF
NA,NA,TRBJ2-3,TRBV4-3,TGCGCCAGCAGCCAAGGACGGCCGGGAGATACGCAGTATTTT,CASSQGRPGDTQYF
NA,TRBD1,TRBJ2-7,TRBV5-4,TGTGCCAGCAGTCATACAGGGGGGACTTACGAGCAGTACTTC,CASSHTGGTYEQYF
NA,NA,TRBJ2-1,TRBV5-8,TGTGCCAGCAGATTCCAGGGTCATGAGCAGTTCTTC,CASRFQGHEQFF
once,NA,TRBJ1-1,TRBV2,TGTGCCAGCAGGTCCCGACAGACCAGCTCTCCCGGGTTT,CASRSRQTSSPGF
NA,NA,TRBJ1-5,TRBV4-3,TGCGCCAGCAGCCAAGAAACAGGGAAGGGACAGCCCCAGCATTTT,CASSQETGKGQPQHF
NA,NA,TRBJ2-3,TRBV6-1,TGTGCCAGCAGGGGATTAGTCGAGAATACGCAGTATTTT,CASRGLVENTQYF
NA,NA,TRBJ2-7,TRBV5-1,TGCGCCAGCACCTCATCGCCAATAGCGTCGGAGCAGTACTTC,CASTSSPIASEQYF
NA,TRBD1,TRBJ1-1,TRBV5-4,TGTGCCAGCAGCCCTCGACAGGGGCTCGGCCGCACTGAAGCTTTCTTT,CASSPRQGLGRTEAFF
NA,TRBD1,TRBJ2-1,TRBV7-9,TGTGCCAGCAGCCTCACCAGGGGGAAAGCCGGGGATGAGCAGTTCTTC,CASSLTRGKAGDEQFF
few,TRBD1,TRBJ1-5,TRBV2,TGTGCCAGCAGTAGGGACAGGTCAAATCAGCCCCAGCATTTT,CASSRDRSNQPQHF
NA,NA,TRBJ1-2,TRBV27,TGTGCCAGCAGTTTATCCGTCGGGGGATGGTATGGCTACACCTTC,CASSLSVGGWYGYTF
NA,TRBD2,TRBJ2-1,TRBV29-1,TGCAGAGCAGGACTAGATCTAGGTAATGAGCAGTTCTTC,CRAGLDLGNEQFF
NA,NA,TRBJ1-6,TRBV5-4,TGTGCCAGCAGCTTGGTTCGGACTGCGGGGAATTCACCCCTCCACTTT,CASSLVRTAGNSPLHF
many,NA,TRBJ1-5,TRBV7-6,TGTGCCAGCAGCCGGGGGATAGGAGGCAATCAGCCCCAGCATTTT,CASSRGIGGNQPQHF
NA,NA,TRBJ1-1,TRBV5-6,TGTGCCAGCAGCTTGGGAGTCGGGGGAAGGACTGAAGCTTTCTTT,CASSLGVGGRTEAFF
NA,TRBD1,TRBJ1-6,TRBV5-5,TGTGCCAGCAGCATTACAGGGGTAGGGTCACCCCTCCACTTT,CASSITGVGSPLHF
NA,TRBD2,TRBJ2-3,TRBV4-1,TGCGCCAGCAGCCAACTAGCGGGGGTAGGAGGCACAGATACGCAGTATTTT,CASSQLAGVGGTDTQYF
NA,NA,TRBJ2-5,TRBV2,TGTGCCAGCAGTTCTGAGGGCGGAGGGGGGGAGACCCAGTACTTC,CASSSEGGGGETQYF
few,TRBD2,TRBJ2-3,TRBV5-1,TGCGCCAGCAGCTCGGCCGGGACTAGGGGCGATACGCAGTATTTT,CASSSAGTRGDTQYF
NA,TRBD1,TRBJ2-7,TRBV5-8,TGTGCCAGCAGCCTCGGACAGGCTACCGGATCCCAGGGATTC,CASSLGQATGSQGF
NA,NA,TRBJ1-4,TRBV30,TGTGCCTGGAGCCCCGGACGGTTGAATGAAAAACTGTTTTTT,CAWSPGRLNEKLFF
NA,TRBD1,TRBJ2-2,TRBV7-9,TGTGCCAGCAGTCAGGGGGCCCGCGACACCGGGGAGCTGTTTTTT,CASSQGARDTGELFF
NA,TRBD1,TRBJ2-7,TRBV9,TGTGCCAGCAGCGTAGAGACAGGGGGCTCCTACGAGCAGTACTTC,CASSVETGGSYEQYF
NA,NA,TRBJ2-7,TRBV18,TGTGCCAGCTCACCGGTGGGAAACGAGCAGTACTTC,CASSPVGNEQYF
few,NA,TRBJ2-7,TRBV5-6,TGTGCCAGCAGCTTGCAGGGACGCTACGAGCAGTACTTC,CASSLQGRYEQYF
NA,NA,TRBJ2-6,TRBV5-6,TGTGCCAGCAGCTCCTTGATGGCGTTTTTCTCTGGGGCCAACGTCCTGACTTTC,CASSSLMAFFSGANVLTF
NA,NA,TRBJ2-3,TRBV7-9,TGTGCCAGCAGCCGTAGGGGGGTCTCAGGCGATACGCAGTATTTT,CASSRRGVSGDTQYF
NA,NA,TRBJ2-1,TRBV7-2,TGTGCCAGCAGCCAATCCTACAATGAGCAGTTCTTC,CASSQSYNEQFF
NA,NA,TRBJ2-3,TRBV12-5,TGTGCTAGTGGTTTGGTAGGTAAATCCACAGATACGCAGTATTTT,CASGLVGKSTDTQYF
NA,NA,TRBJ1-1,TRBV6-5,TGTGCCAGCAGTTACTCGGCAGGCACTGAAGCTTTCTTT,CASSYSAGTEAFF
NA,TRBD2,TRBJ2-1,TRBV11-3,TGTGCCAGCAGCTTAGGGGCTAGCGGGGGATACAATGAGCAGTTCTTC,CASSLGASGGYNEQFF
NA,NA,TRBJ2-5,TRBV21-1,TGTGCCAGCAGCAATACCGGGACTATAAAAGAGACCCAGTACTTC,CASSNTGTIKETQYF
NA,NA,TRBJ2-7,TRBV6-1,TGTGCCAGACTCAACAGGGAAAGTTTCTACGAGCAGTACTTC,CARLNRESFYEQYF
NA,NA,TRBJ2-5,TRBV28,TGTGCCAGCACGCCCGGGCCCCAAGAGACCCAGTACTTC,CASTPGPQETQYF
NA,NA,TRBJ1-3,TRBV2,TGTGCCAGCAGCCTCGACAGCGGCTCTGGAAACACCATATATTTT,CASSLDSGSGNTIYF
NA,NA,TRBJ2-7,TRBV7-7,TGTGCTAGCATCACCGGGACCACCGAATTCGAGCAGTACTTC,CASITGTTEFEQYF
NA,NA,TRBJ2-7,TRBV5-1,TGCGCCAGCAGGAAGGACGTCGAGCAGTACTTC,CASRKDVEQYF
NA,NA,TRBJ2-7,TRBV20-1,TGCAGTGCGAGGGGGGAAAACGGGCAGTACTTC,CSARGENGQYF